The present TCR beta chain was sequenced within a study of blood T cell repertoires in COVID-19. Study in general: COVID-19 samples, acute and convalescent, were from the United States, Italy and Spain. Nucleic acid was either cDNA or gDNA, and it came from T cells, B-cell-depleted T cells, or PBMCs.

This clone occurred once. Sequenced by immunoSEQ multiplex PCR; TCRdb stores in-frame clones only, minus some. The top ten hold around 6% of the sample, which has roughly 300,000 clones, 87% seen once. The clonotype originates from a woman between 25 and 40 years old who had recovered from COVID-19. Sequenced input: PBMCs or T cells enriched from blood (not recorded which).

CDR3 sequence: CASSSTGPSGYTF. The CDR3 DNA follows: TGCGCCAGCAGCTCGACAGGACCTAGCGGCTACACCTTC. The rearrangement uses TRBV5-1 and TRBJ1-2; D is perhaps TRBD1 (6 bases). Germline CDR1 is SGHRS and CDR2 is YFSETQ. The V and J ends lost 3 bases and 8 bases respectively, with 14 bases between them. The CDR3 extends over 13 amino acids.